The next 7 T cell receptor beta chains were all read from a single sample in a study of CD8+ T cells in alopecia areata. As for treatment: oral pan-JAK inhibitor, 5-10 mg twice daily. Once RNA had been extracted, it was reverse transcribed into cDNA to act as the sequencing template. Here immunoSEQ multiplex PCR was the method, and the copy in TCRdb shows in-frame clones only, minus some. Of about 200,000 clones in the sample, 64% were seen once. Sample: CD4+ T cells sorted from blood, taken at week 4, from a patient treated with tofacitinib. These receptors all come from a human donor with alopecia areata.

The CDR3 loop is CASSPGDRETQYF. The CDR3 DNA reads TGTGCCAGCTCACCAGGGGACAGAGAGACCCAGTACTTC. V is TRBV18 and J is TRBJ2-5, with 7 bases identical to TRBD1. This CDR3 has 13 residues. The V and J ends lost 2 bases and 4 bases, in that order; junction bases with no gene match: 1. Looked up from germline, CDR1 is KGHSH and CDR2 is LQKENI. The whole variable domain, remainder taken from reference TRBV18 and TRBJ2-5, is NAGVMQNPRHLVRRRGQEARLRCSPMKGHSHVYWYRQLPEEGLKFMVYLQKENIIDESGMPKERFSAEFPKEGPSILRIQQVVRGDSAAYFCASSPGDRETQYFGPGTRLLVL.

Concerning this clone itself: This sample also contains other DNA sequences that code for the same CDR3. This chain joins TRBV4-3 and TRBJ1-1; no reliable D call. From germline, CDR1 is LGHNA and CDR2 YSLEER. The CDR3 length is 13 residues. Trimming cost V 0 bases and J 0 bases, with 2 bases left between them. In nucleotides, the CDR3 is TGCGCCAGCAGCCAAGACCTGAACACTGAAGCTTTCTTT. Amino acid sequence: CASSQDLNTEAFF.

The V and J genes are TRBV9 and TRBJ2-1; D gene uncertain. The CDR3 extends over 11 amino acids. Germline V gene lookup returns CDR1 SGDLS and CDR2 YYNGEE. The V end lost 1 base, the J end lost 6 bases, and 2 bases lay between the germline ends. CDR3 coding DNA: TGTGCCAGCAGCGTATCCAATGAGCAGTTCTTC. Residues: CASSVSNEQFF.

The rearrangement uses TRBV25-1 and TRBJ1-5; 9 bases line up with TRBD1. V was clipped by 6 bases and J by 6 bases; unmatched bases: 6. From germline, CDR1 is MGHDK and CDR2 SYGVNS. The CDR3 consists of 14 residues. The DNA for the CDR3 is TGTGCCAGCAGCCAGACAGGGGGTGGTCAGCCCCAGCATTTT. The encoded protein is CASSQTGGGQPQHF.

The rearrangement uses TRBV4-3 and TRBJ2-5, with TRBD1 identical over 7 bases. The CDR3 extends over 15 amino acids. V gave up 0 bases and J gave up 5 bases; unmatched junction bases: 6. Germline CDR1 LGHNA, CDR2 YSLEER. The DNA of the CDR3 is TGCGCCAGCAGCCAAGAGAGGGGGCGGTGGGAGACCCAGTACTTC. As protein: CASSQERGRWETQYF.

This clone has only a few counts. This sequence joins TRBV30 and TRBJ2-2, with a possible D match to TRBD2 (7 bases). CDR3 size: 13 residues. V was shortened by 0 bases and J by 10 bases, with 12 bases between the two germline ends. The germline V gene encodes CDR1 GTSNPN and CDR2 SVGIG (reference sequence). CDR3 nucleotide sequence: TGTGCCTGGAGTGTACGGGGGGCAGTGGAGCTGTTTTTT. This gives the protein CAWSVRGAVELFF.

This clone was recorded a few times. The sample carries other DNA sequences with the same CDR3. The genes are TRBV18 and TRBJ2-3; D is ambiguous. V was trimmed by 3 bases and J by 0 bases, leaving 1 base between them. Germline loops: CDR1 KGHSH, CDR2 LQKENI. The CDR3 is 12 amino acids. CDR3 protein: CASSPSTDTQYF. The CDR3 DNA reads as TGTGCCAGCTCACCTAGCACAGATACGCAGTATTTT.